What follows are 29 T cell receptor beta chains derived from one specimen sequenced in a study of T cells in Graves' hyperthyroidism and ophthalmopathy. RNA transcripts served as the template for amplifying TCR beta CDR3 regions. HTBI primers were employed in a first-round RT-PCR of the TCR CDR3. Using its own MiXCR run on the multiplex PCR reads, TCRdb lists one record per CDR3 protein. Of hundreds of thousands of distinct CDR3 sequences in the sample, roughly 14% were seen once. Sequencing input: blood. The receptors derive from a woman between 50 and 59 years old with Graves' ophthalmopathy.

This clonotype has at least ten counts. The chain joins TRBV7-2 to TRBJ2-3, with a possible D match to TRBD2 (6 bases). Germline CDR1 SGHTA, CDR2 FQGNSA. The CDR3 sequence is 16 residues long. V shed 5 bases and J shed 2 bases, with 17 bases lying between them. As DNA, the CDR3 is TGTGCCAGCAGCCGCCGGGACTCGGGTATCACAGATACGCAGTATTTT. It specifies CASSRRDSGITDTQYF.

This clonotype was observed at least ten times. The V gene is TRBV7-2, the J gene TRBJ2-5, with TRBD2 identical over 10 bases. This CDR3 is 18 amino acids long. V lost 3 bases to trimming and J lost 0 bases; unmatched junction nucleotides: 10. Germline V lookup: CDR1 SGHTA, CDR2 FQGNSA. CDR3 sequence reads: CASSFGASGGPYQETQYF. The CDR3 nucleotides read TGTGCCAGCAGCTTCGGGGCTAGCGGGGGACCTTACCAAGAGACCCAGTACTTC.

The chain couples TRBV28 to TRBJ2-3; D might be TRBD1 or TRBD2, each matching 6 bases. The germline gives CDR1 MDHEN, CDR2 SYDVKM. The CDR3 totals 15 residues. V was clipped by 6 bases and J by 4 bases, with 17 bases between them. CDR3 nucleotides: TGTGCCAGCAGCAGGGGCGGGAACGGCGCAGATACGCAGTATTTT. Its translation is CASSRGGNGADTQYF.

Ten or more counts support this clonotype. The chain couples TRBV5-1 to TRBJ1-4, with D tentatively TRBD1 (6 bases). V shed 4 bases and J shed 4 bases, with 17 bases lying between them. CDR3 size: 16 residues. Per germline, CDR1 SGHRS and CDR2 YFSETQ. The chain's CDR3 is CASSQEQGGFNEKLFF. As DNA, the CDR3 is TGCGCCAGCAGCCAAGAACAGGGAGGCTTTAATGAAAAACTGTTTTTT. Using reference TRBV5-1 and TRBJ1-4 for the parts outside the CDR3, the full variable domain is KAGVTQTPRYLIKTRGQQVTLSCSPISGHRSVSWYQQTPGQGLQFLFEYFSETQRNKGNFPGRFSGRQFSNSRSEMNVSTLELGDSALYLCASSQEQGGFNEKLFFGSGTQLSVL.

This clonotype has only a few counts. This chain connects TRBV20-1 to TRBJ2-5; D might be TRBD1 (5 bases). Germline lookup yields CDR1 DFQATT and CDR2 SNEGSKA (reference sequence). V lost 3 bases to trimming and J lost 1 base, with 24 bases between them. The CDR3 covers 18 residues. In nucleotides, the CDR3 is TGCAGTGCTAGTAGACCGCCTACCTTGGGGCCTTTCCAAGAGACCCAGTACTTC. It yields the protein CSASRPPTLGPFQETQYF.

This clonotype was seen many times. The CDR3 reads CATSRRDIEEGGAFF. The CDR3 nucleotides are TGTGCCACCAGCAGAAGGGACATCGAGGAAGGTGGAGCTTTCTTT. The chain has TRBV15 and TRBJ1-1; maybe TRBD1 (6 bases). Germline V gene sequence: CDR1 LNHNV, CDR2 YYDKDF (reference sequence). The CDR3 loop spans 15 amino acids. V lost 2 bases and J lost 10, with 20 bases in between.

This clonotype occurred a few times. The chain combines TRBV25-1 with TRBJ1-6; D ambiguous. The V and J ends lost 3 bases and 7 bases respectively, with 16 bases between them. There are 16 residues in the CDR3. In germline, CDR1 is MGHDK, CDR2 SYGVNS. The chain's CDR3 is CASSDRGRAGNSPLHF. CDR3 DNA: TGTGCCAGCAGTGATCGCGGACGTGCGGGGAATTCACCCCTCCACTTT.

This clonotype was picked up many times. The chain joins TRBV20-1 to TRBJ2-1; D is unresolved. This CDR3 spans 14 amino acids. Trimming pared 1 base from V and 4 bases from J, leaving 11 bases between. CDR1 is DFQATT, CDR2 SNEGSKA, per germline (reference sequence). The CDR3 loop is CSARVRAYYNEQFF. CDR3 nucleotides: TGCAGTGCTAGAGTTAGAGCCTATTACAATGAGCAGTTCTTC.

There are many counts of this clonotype. The CDR3 here is CASSFPGSPYSGANVLTF. The CDR3 coding sequence is TGTGCCAGCAGTTTTCCAGGGTCCCCCTACTCTGGGGCCAACGTCCTGACTTTC. V is TRBV28 and J is TRBJ2-6; weak D call: TRBD1 (5 bases). This CDR3 has 18 amino acids. Germline V CDR1 and CDR2: MDHEN, SYDVKM. V gave up 3 bases and J gave up 0 bases, with 15 bases separating them.

This clonotype has only a few counts. The rearrangement uses TRBV7-3 and TRBJ2-3, with D perhaps TRBD1 (5 bases). The CDR3 length is 13 residues. Trimming took off 5 bases at V and 6 bases at J, with 12 bases between the two ends. Germline assignment: CDR1 SGHTA and CDR2 FQGTGA. The CDR3 protein is CASSTPGLDTQYF. The CDR3 DNA reads TGTGCCAGCAGCACCCCAGGGCTGGATACGCAGTATTTT.

This clonotype was counted at least ten times. The V call is TRBV20-1, the J call TRBJ2-5; 14 bases agree with TRBD2. Trimming cost V 3 bases and J 11 bases; bases outside gene matches: 8. Per the germline V gene, CDR1 is DFQATT and CDR2 is SNEGSKA (reference sequence). The CDR3 sequence is 14 residues long. The CDR3 nucleotides are TGCAGTGCTAGGGGGACTAGCGGGAGTGAACCTCAGTACTTC. It specifies CSARGTSGSEPQYF.

This clonotype showed up just a few times. V gene TRBV27 combines with J gene TRBJ1-6; tentative D call: TRBD1 (5 bases). CDR1 and CDR2 from the germline V gene are MNHEY and SMNVEV (reference sequence). CDR3 size: 17 residues. The V end lost 2 bases, the J end lost 4 bases, and 15 bases lay between the germline ends. The CDR3 DNA is TGTGCCAGCAGTTTAATATCAGGGCTCGGGTATAATTCACCCCTCCACTTT. This sequence encodes CASSLISGLGYNSPLHF.

This clonotype occurred many times. This chain joins TRBV2 and TRBJ2-1, with TRBD2 matching 7 bases. The trim removed 6 bases at V and 7 bases at J, leaving 9 bases unmatched. The CDR3 runs 14 residues. Germline lookup yields CDR1 SNHLY and CDR2 FYNNEI. The CDR3 spells CASRDPGLVNEQFF. The CDR3 DNA follows: TGTGCCAGCAGAGACCCTGGACTAGTTAATGAGCAGTTCTTC.

This clonotype was counted between two and nine times. This may be a read error: a much more frequent sequence differs by one nucleotide. The chain combines TRBV7-2 with TRBJ1-4; TRBD1 matches 7 bases. Germline V CDR1 and CDR2: SGHTA, FQGNSA. With V trimmed by 5 bases and J by 7 bases, 13 bases remained unmatched. The CDR3 is made up of 16 amino acids. This CDR3 is CASSTRPDRVREKLFF. DNA of the CDR3: TGTGCCAGCAGCACCCGTCCTGACAGGGTCCGTGAAAAACTGTTTTTT.

This clonotype was found many times. This chain links TRBV5-5 with TRBJ2-3; 8 positions agree with TRBD2. CDR3 length equals 16 residues. The V and J ends lost 3 bases and 2 bases, in that order; junction bases with no gene match: 8. Germline V lookup: CDR1 SGHKS, CDR2 YYEKEE (reference sequence). The CDR3 coding sequence is TGTGCCAGCAGCTCCCGACTAGCGAGCCTCACAGATACGCAGTATTTT. This translates into CASSSRLASLTDTQYF.

This clonotype was detected ten times or more. The chain links TRBV2 to TRBJ2-5; D gene unclear. CDR3 length equals 13 residues. Trimming left V 6 bases short and J 4 bases short, with 12 bases between. Germline CDR1 SNHLY, CDR2 FYNNEI. The DNA of the CDR3 is TGTGCCAGCAGCAAGGTTTCAGGAGAGACCCAGTACTTC. This encodes CASSKVSGETQYF.

This clonotype was observed at least ten times. V is TRBV27 and J is TRBJ2-2, with D possibly being TRBD1 (6 bases). With 5 bases removed from V and 11 bases from J, the gap between germline ends came to 18 bases. This CDR3 is 14 amino acids long. Per the germline V gene, CDR1 is MNHEY and CDR2 is SMNVEV (reference sequence). In nucleotides, the CDR3 is TGTGCCAGCAGTCGAGGGGGAACTCCCATCGAGCTGTTTTTT. Amino acids: CASSRGGTPIELFF.

About this clonotype: A much larger clone lies one base from this, so it may be a read error. The genes are TRBV3-1 and TRBJ2-3; no clear D gene. This CDR3 has 15 residues. The germline CDR1 and CDR2 sequences are LGHDT and YNNKEL (reference sequence). The germline V and J ends were trimmed by 1 base and 1 base, with 9 bases remaining between them. This CDR3 reads CASSQGGFGTDTQYF. CDR3 coding DNA: TGTGCCAGCAGCCAAGGAGGTTTCGGCACAGATACGCAGTATTTT.

This clonotype has at least ten counts. V usage is TRBV7-9 and J usage is TRBJ1-5; 7 bases are a match to TRBD1. Looked up from germline, CDR1 is SEHNR and CDR2 is FQNEAQ (reference sequence). With V trimmed by 4 bases and J by 6 bases, 6 bases remained unmatched. The CDR3 extends over 14 amino acids. The CDR3 loop reads CASSSTGDGQPQHF. CDR3 DNA sequence: TGTGCCAGCAGCTCTACAGGGGACGGTCAGCCCCAGCATTTT.

This clonotype was counted only a few times. The V and J genes are TRBV20-1 and TRBJ2-7, with TRBD1 identical over 9 bases. Per germline, CDR1 DFQATT and CDR2 SNEGSKA (reference sequence). The length of the CDR3 is 15 residues. V lost 3 bases to trimming and J lost 3 bases; unmatched junction nucleotides: 9. CDR3 sequence reads: CSARRGTGRVYEQYF. CDR3 coding DNA: TGCAGTGCTAGGCGTGGGACAGGGCGAGTCTACGAGCAGTACTTC.

This clonotype was seen ten or more times. This sequence joins TRBV7-6 and TRBJ2-1; possible D gene TRBD2, 6 bases. CDR1 is SGHVS, CDR2 FNYEAQ, per germline. The CDR3 length is 15 residues. V lost 5 bases, J lost 5 bases, and 16 bases lay in between. CDR3 sequence reads: CASSDPSRLDNEQFF. As DNA, the CDR3 is TGTGCCAGCAGCGACCCCTCGAGACTAGACAATGAGCAGTTCTTC.

This clonotype was detected only a few times. The chain employs TRBV9 and TRBJ2-3; possible D gene TRBD2, 5 bases. The CDR3 contains 16 residues. The germline gives CDR1 SGDLS, CDR2 YYNGEE. Trimming removed 2 bases from V and 1 base from J, with 14 bases in between. The CDR3 region is CASSVQRTRGTDTQYF. The CDR3 DNA is TGTGCCAGCAGCGTCCAGCGGACCCGGGGCACAGATACGCAGTATTTT.

The chain joins TRBV27 to TRBJ2-2; 10 nucleotides line up with TRBD2. Trimming at V came to 2 bases and at J to 7 bases, leaving 7 bases not matched to a gene. Germline CDR1 and CDR2: MNHEY and SMNVEV (reference sequence). The CDR3 loop spans 16 amino acids. CDR3 region: CASSLRLAGVNGELFF. The DNA of the CDR3 is TGTGCCAGCAGTTTAAGGCTAGCGGGAGTTAACGGGGAGCTGTTTTTT.

This clonotype appeared many times. The chain is built from TRBV5-8 and TRBJ2-5; D unresolved. CDR3 length: 17 residues. Trimming left V 4 bases short and J 2 bases short, with 21 bases between. CDR1 SGHTS and CDR2 YDEGEE come from the germline V gene. The CDR3 bases are TGTGCCAGCAGCCTACAATACAAGATTGGAGTACAAGAGACCCAGTACTTC. Protein product: CASSLQYKIGVQETQYF. Based on the CDR3 plus reference TRBV5-8 and TRBJ2-5, the full variable domain is EAGVTQSPTHLIKTRGQQATLRCSPISGHTSVYWYQQALGLGLQFLLWYDEGEERNRGNFPPRFSGRQFPNYSSELNVNALELEDSALYLCASSLQYKIGVQETQYFGPGTRLLVL.

This clonotype occurred many times. This chain uses TRBV3-1 with TRBJ2-1; possible D gene TRBD2, 6 bases. This CDR3 spans 14 amino acids. The ends were cut back, 2 bases at V and 5 bases at J, with 10 bases in the middle. CDR1 and CDR2 from the germline V gene are LGHDT and YNNKEL (reference sequence). CDR3: CASSQYQRDNEQFF. DNA for the CDR3: TGTGCCAGCAGCCAATATCAGCGGGACAATGAGCAGTTCTTC.

Turning to this clonotype: This may be a read error: a much more frequent sequence differs by one nucleotide. The chain is built from TRBV9 and TRBJ2-3, with 7 bases matching TRBD1. The V segment lost 4 bases and the J segment 4 bases; nucleotides outside the gene matches: 6. The CDR3 consists of 14 residues. CDR1 is SGDLS, CDR2 YYNGEE, per germline. CDR3 protein: CASSTRQGPDTQYF. In DNA form, the CDR3 reads TGTGCCAGCAGCACCCGACAGGGTCCAGATACGCAGTATTTT. The full variable domain, with the rest looked up from reference TRBV9 and TRBJ2-3, is DSGVTQTPKHLITATGQRVTLRCSPRSGDLSVYWYQQSLDQGLQFLIQYYNGEERAKGNILERFSAQQFPDLHSELNLSSLELGDSALYFCASSTRQGPDTQYFGPGTRLTVL.

V is TRBV19 and J is TRBJ2-2; tentatively, D is TRBD1 or TRBD2 (5 bases each). The CDR3 length is 18 residues. Germline CDR1 LNHDA, CDR2 SQIVND (reference sequence). Trimming left V 3 bases short and J 0 bases short, with 17 bases between. The CDR3 DNA follows: TGTGCCAGTAGTATTCTCAGGGCCGGGACGTCGAACACCGGGGAGCTGTTTTTT. The encoded protein is CASSILRAGTSNTGELFF.

This clonotype was observed at least ten times. The V gene is TRBV28, the J gene TRBJ1-2; 12 bases align to TRBD1. The CDR3 consists of 17 residues. Germline CDR1 MDHEN, CDR2 SYDVKM. Losses at the gene ends were 2 bases for V and 8 bases for J; bases not matched to a gene: 12. CDR3 sequence (DNA): TGTGCCAGCAGTTTAGTGGTCGGGACAGGGGGCTTCGGAGGCTACACCTTC. It specifies CASSLVVGTGGFGGYTF.

This clonotype was found many times. CDR3 nucleotide sequence: TGTGCCAGCAGTTTGAGGACAGTTTTCTATGGCTACACCTTC. Protein: CASSLRTVFYGYTF. The V and J genes are TRBV28 and TRBJ1-2; weak D call: TRBD1 (6 bases). The CDR3 is 14 amino acids. Trimming pared 3 bases from V and 4 bases from J, leaving 12 bases between. The V gene's germline CDR1 is MDHEN and CDR2 SYDVKM.